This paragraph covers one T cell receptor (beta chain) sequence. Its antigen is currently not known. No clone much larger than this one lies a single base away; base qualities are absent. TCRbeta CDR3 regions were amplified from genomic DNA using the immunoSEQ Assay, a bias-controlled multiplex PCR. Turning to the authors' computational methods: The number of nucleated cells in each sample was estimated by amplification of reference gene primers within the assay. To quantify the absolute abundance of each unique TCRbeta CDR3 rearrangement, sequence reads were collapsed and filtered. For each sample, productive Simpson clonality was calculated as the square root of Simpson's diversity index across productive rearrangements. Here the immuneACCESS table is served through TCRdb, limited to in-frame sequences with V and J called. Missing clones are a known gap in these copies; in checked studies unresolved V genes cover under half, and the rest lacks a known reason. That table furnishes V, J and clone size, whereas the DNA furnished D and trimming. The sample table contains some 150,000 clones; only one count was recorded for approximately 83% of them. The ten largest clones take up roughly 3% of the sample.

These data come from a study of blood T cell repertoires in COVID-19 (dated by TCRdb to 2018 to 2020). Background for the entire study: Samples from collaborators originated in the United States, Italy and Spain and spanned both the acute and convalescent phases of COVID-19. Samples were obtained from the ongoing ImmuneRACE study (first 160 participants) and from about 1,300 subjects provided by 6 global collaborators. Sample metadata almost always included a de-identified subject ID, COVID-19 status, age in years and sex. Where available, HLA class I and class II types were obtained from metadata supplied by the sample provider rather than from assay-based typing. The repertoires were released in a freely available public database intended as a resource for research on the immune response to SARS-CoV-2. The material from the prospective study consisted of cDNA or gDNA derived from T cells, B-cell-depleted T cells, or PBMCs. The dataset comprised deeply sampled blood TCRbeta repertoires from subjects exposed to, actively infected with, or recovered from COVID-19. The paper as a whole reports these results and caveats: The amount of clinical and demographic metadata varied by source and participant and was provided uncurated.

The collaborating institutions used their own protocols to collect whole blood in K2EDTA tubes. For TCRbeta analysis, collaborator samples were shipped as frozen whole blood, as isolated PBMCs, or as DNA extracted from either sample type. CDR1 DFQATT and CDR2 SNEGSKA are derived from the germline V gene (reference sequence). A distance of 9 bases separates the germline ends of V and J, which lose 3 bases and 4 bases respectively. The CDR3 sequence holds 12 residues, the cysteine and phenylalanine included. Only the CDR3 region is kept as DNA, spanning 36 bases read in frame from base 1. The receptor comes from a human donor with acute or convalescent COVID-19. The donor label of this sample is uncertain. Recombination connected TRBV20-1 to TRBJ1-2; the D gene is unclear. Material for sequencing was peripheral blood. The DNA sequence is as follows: TGCAGTGCTAGTAGCGGCGTCTATGGCTACACCTTC. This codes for CSASSGVYGYTF.